A selection of T cell receptor beta chains follows, all from one sample in a study of blood T cell repertoires in COVID-19. Sequenced by immunoSEQ multiplex PCR; TCRdb stores in-frame clones only, minus some. The data hold some 250,000 clones, with just over 90% observed a single time. The specimen sequenced was PBMCs or T cells enriched from blood (not recorded which). Receptors were obtained from a woman aged 40 to 50 with acute COVID-19. CDR3s include the opening cysteine and the closing phenylalanine or tryptophan. A D gene is named only where the DNA matches it firmly. Where a row states a size, it is once, few, many or the class of an expanded clone; other rows omit it.

d_gene	v_gene	abundance	j_gene	CDR3aa	CDR3nt
TRBD1	TRBV13	few	TRBJ2-1	CASSLTGPQFF	TGTGCCAGCAGCTTGACAGGGCCGCAGTTCTTC
-	TRBV5-6	few	TRBJ2-2	CASSLYSGEVTGELFF	TGTGCCAGCAGCTTGTATAGCGGAGAGGTTACCGGGGAGCTGTTTTTT
TRBD1	TRBV28	-	TRBJ1-2	CASSVPGQYGYTF	TGTGCCAGCAGTGTACCGGGACAGTATGGCTACACCTTC
TRBD1	TRBV6-6	-	TRBJ1-2	CASSYSGQGYGYTF	TGTGCCAGCAGTTACTCCGGACAGGGCTATGGCTACACCTTC
TRBD2	TRBV30	-	TRBJ2-5	CAWSESSGRGETQYF	TGTGCCTGGAGCGAGTCGAGCGGGAGGGGTGAGACCCAGTACTTC
-	TRBV6-1	-	TRBJ1-5	CASSEQTNQPQHF	TGTGCCAGCAGTGAACAGACTAATCAGCCCCAGCATTTT
TRBD2	TRBV11-3	-	TRBJ2-2	CASSDGGKLTGELFF	TGTGCCAGCAGCGACGGGGGGAAACTGACCGGGGAGCTGTTTTTT
TRBD2	TRBV19	-	TRBJ2-1	CASSRTSGGAYEQFF	TGTGCCAGTAGTAGGACTAGCGGGGGGGCGTATGAGCAGTTCTTC
TRBD2	TRBV12-5	-	TRBJ2-3	CASALATSGGVRTDTQYF	TGTGCTAGTGCTCTAGCGACTAGCGGGGGGGTTCGCACAGATACGCAGTATTTT
-	TRBV5-5	-	TRBJ2-5	CASSSLLGGRLQETQYF	TGTGCCAGCAGCTCTTTGTTAGGAGGGCGACTACAAGAGACCCAGTACTTC
-	TRBV5-6	-	TRBJ1-3	CASSLVPLTAGNTIYF	TGTGCCAGCAGCTTGGTGCCGTTAACGGCTGGAAACACCATATATTTT
TRBD1	TRBV18	-	TRBJ1-6	CASSPQTGYNSPLHF	TGTGCCAGCTCACCACAGACAGGGTATAATTCACCCCTCCACTTT
TRBD2	TRBV6-5	-	TRBJ2-1	CASLGTSGEEQFF	TGTGCCAGCCTAGGGACTAGCGGGGAGGAGCAGTTCTTC
-	TRBV12-3/TRBV12-4	-	TRBJ2-7	CASSFRQAYEQYF	TGTGCCAGCAGTTTCCGACAGGCCTACGAGCAGTACTTC
-	TRBV7-9	few	TRBJ2-7	CASSPRLQPYEQYF	TGTGCCAGCAGCCCCAGACTGCAGCCCTACGAGCAGTACTTC
-	TRBV7-2	-	TRBJ1-1	CASSLSVGSTEAFF	TGTGCCAGCAGCTTATCTGTGGGCAGCACTGAAGCTTTCTTT
-	TRBV28	-	TRBJ1-4	CASSLPGHNNEKLFF	TGTGCCAGCAGCTTACCGGGACACAATAATGAAAAACTGTTTTTT
-	TRBV4-2	-	TRBJ1-1	CASSQGLVTGRAEAFF	TGTGCCAGCAGCCAAGGTCTAGTGACGGGGAGGGCTGAAGCTTTCTTT
TRBD1	TRBV2	-	TRBJ1-1	CASTRQGKTEAFF	TGTGCCAGCACACGACAGGGGAAAACTGAAGCTTTCTTT
TRBD1	TRBV13	-	TRBJ1-1	CASSPLGDRAHTEAFF	TGTGCCAGCAGCCCCCTCGGGGACAGGGCACATACTGAAGCTTTCTTT
TRBD1	TRBV29-1	few	TRBJ2-3	CSVIPGQGAGDTQYF	TGCAGCGTTATCCCGGGACAGGGGGCAGGAGATACGCAGTATTTT
TRBD1	TRBV19	-	TRBJ2-2	CASSSRTGANTGELFF	TGTGCCAGTAGTAGCCGGACAGGGGCGAACACCGGGGAGCTGTTTTTT
TRBD1	TRBV9	-	TRBJ1-4	CASSPRTGTNEKLFF	TGTGCCAGCAGCCCCCGGACAGGAACTAATGAAAAACTGTTTTTT
-	TRBV2	-	TRBJ2-2	CASGAQGYTGELFF	TGTGCCAGCGGAGCGCAGGGGTACACCGGGGAGCTGTTTTTT
-	TRBV4-3	-	TRBJ1-6	CASSQDSLNSSPLHF	TGCGCCAGCAGCCAAGATAGTCTGAATAGTTCACCCCTCCACTTT
TRBD1	TRBV19	-	TRBJ1-2	CASTPGQTNYGYTF	TGTGCCAGTACTCCGGGACAGACTAACTATGGCTACACCTTC
-	TRBV29-1	-	TRBJ2-7	CSVESPPEQYF	TGCAGCGTTGAGTCCCCCCCAGAGCAGTACTTC
-	TRBV7-2	few	TRBJ2-3	CASSPGGSTDTQYF	TGTGCCAGCAGCCCCGGGGGATCGACAGATACGCAGTATTTT
-	TRBV24-1	-	TRBJ2-1	CATSDTHSPYNEQFF	TGTGCCACCAGTGATACACACAGTCCCTACAATGAGCAGTTCTTC
-	TRBV18	-	TRBJ2-1	CASSPPSGPNEQFF	TGTGCCAGCTCACCACCCAGCGGACCCAATGAGCAGTTCTTC
-	TRBV6-2/TRBV6-3	-	TRBJ2-7	CASSYGQAGYEQYF	TGTGCCAGCAGTTACGGGCAGGCGGGTTACGAGCAGTACTTC
-	TRBV15	-	TRBJ1-5	CATSRVRDNQPQHF	TGTGCCACCAGCAGAGTCAGGGATAATCAGCCCCAGCATTTT
-	TRBV7-9	once	TRBJ1-4	CASSSRRENEKLFF	TGTGCCAGCAGCTCCCGAAGGGAGAATGAAAAACTGTTTTTT
-	TRBV7-9	-	TRBJ1-1	CASSLRAMNTEAFF	TGTGCCAGCAGCCTCAGGGCTATGAACACTGAAGCTTTCTTT
-	TRBV11-3	-	TRBJ1-6	CASSLTSTGTNSPLHF	TGTGCCAGCAGCTTAACAAGTACAGGGACTAATTCACCCCTCCACTTT
-	TRBV2	-	TRBJ1-3	CASSPQGNTIYF	TGTGCCAGCAGTCCCCAGGGAAACACCATATATTTT
-	TRBV6-5	few	TRBJ2-3	CASRFQGGSTDTQYF	TGTGCCAGCAGATTTCAAGGCGGAAGTACAGATACGCAGTATTTT
-	TRBV6-1	-	TRBJ2-7	CASSVASSTREQYF	TGTGCCAGCAGTGTAGCTTCCTCGACGCGGGAGCAGTACTTC
TRBD1	TRBV7-9	-	TRBJ1-3	CASSHRGSGNTIYF	TGTGCCAGCAGCCACAGGGGCTCTGGAAACACCATATATTTT
TRBD1	TRBV7-9	-	TRBJ1-1	CASSFGQGIDRGTEAFF	TGTGCCAGCAGCTTTGGACAGGGGATAGATCGGGGCACTGAAGCTTTCTTT